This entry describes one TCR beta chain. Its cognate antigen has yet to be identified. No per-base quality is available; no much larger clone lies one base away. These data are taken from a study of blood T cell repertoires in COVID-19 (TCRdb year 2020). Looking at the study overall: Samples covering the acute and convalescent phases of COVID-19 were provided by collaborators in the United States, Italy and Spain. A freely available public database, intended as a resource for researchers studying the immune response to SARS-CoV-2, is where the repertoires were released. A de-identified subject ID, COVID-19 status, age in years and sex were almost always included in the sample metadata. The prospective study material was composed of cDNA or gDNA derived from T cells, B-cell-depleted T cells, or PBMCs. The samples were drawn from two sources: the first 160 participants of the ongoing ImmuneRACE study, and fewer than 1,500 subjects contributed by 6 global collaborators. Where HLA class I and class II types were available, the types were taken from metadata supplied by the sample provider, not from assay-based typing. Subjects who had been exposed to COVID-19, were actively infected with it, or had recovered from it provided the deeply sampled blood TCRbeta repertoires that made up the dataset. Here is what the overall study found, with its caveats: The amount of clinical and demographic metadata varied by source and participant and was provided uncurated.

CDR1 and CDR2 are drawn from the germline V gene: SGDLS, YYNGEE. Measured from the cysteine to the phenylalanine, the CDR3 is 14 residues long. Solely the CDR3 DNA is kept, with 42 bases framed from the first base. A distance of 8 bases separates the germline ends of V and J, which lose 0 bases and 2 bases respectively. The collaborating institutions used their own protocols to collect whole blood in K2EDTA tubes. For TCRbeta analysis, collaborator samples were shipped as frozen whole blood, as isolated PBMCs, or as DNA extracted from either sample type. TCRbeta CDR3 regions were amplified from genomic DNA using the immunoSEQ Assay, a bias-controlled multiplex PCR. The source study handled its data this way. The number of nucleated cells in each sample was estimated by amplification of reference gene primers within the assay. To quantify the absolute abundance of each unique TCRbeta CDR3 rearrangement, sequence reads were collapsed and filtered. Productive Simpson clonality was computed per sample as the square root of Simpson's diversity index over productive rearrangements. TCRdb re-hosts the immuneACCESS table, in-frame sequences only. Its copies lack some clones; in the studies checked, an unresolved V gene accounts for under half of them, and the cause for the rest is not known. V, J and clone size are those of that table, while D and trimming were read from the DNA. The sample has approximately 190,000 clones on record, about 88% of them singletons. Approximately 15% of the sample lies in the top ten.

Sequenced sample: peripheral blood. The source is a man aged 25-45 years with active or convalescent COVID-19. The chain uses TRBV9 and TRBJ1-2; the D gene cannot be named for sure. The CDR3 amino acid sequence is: CASSVDQENYGYTF. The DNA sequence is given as TGTGCCAGCAGCGTAGATCAGGAAAACTATGGCTACACCTTC.